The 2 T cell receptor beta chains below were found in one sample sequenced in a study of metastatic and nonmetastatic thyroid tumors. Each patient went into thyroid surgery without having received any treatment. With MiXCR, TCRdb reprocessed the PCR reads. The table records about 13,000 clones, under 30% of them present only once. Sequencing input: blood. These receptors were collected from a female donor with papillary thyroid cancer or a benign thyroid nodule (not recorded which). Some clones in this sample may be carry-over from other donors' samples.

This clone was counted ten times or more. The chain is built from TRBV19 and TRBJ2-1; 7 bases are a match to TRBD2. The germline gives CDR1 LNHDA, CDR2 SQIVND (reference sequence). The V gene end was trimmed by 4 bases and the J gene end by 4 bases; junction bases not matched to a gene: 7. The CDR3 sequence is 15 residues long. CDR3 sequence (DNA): TGTGCCAGTAGTACAGGACTAGTCGGATACAATGAGCAGTTCTTC. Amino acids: CASSTGLVGYNEQFF. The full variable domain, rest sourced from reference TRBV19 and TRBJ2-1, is DGGITQSPKYLFRKEGQNVTLSCEQNLNHDAMYWYRQDPGQGLRLIYYSQIVNDFQKGDIAEGYSVSREKKESFPLTVTSAQKNPTAFYLCASSTGLVGYNEQFFGPGTRLTVL.

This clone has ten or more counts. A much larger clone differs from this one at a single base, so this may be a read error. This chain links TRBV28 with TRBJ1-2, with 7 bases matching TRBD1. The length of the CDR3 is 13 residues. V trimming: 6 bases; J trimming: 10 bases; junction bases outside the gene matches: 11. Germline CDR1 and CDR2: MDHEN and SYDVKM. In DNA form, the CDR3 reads TGTGCCAGCAGCTTTACAGGGGCGCGGGACTACACCTTC. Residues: CASSFTGARDYTF.